This is a list of T cell receptor beta chains from one sample in a study of blood T cells in healthy people across ages. TCRdb re-analysed the 5' RACE reads in MiXCR, keeping a single row per CDR3 protein. The sample has about 640,000 distinct CDR3 sequences; 58% are singletons. Sequencing input: blood. The receptors come from a man aged 60-69 years in good health. Each CDR3 is given with its conserved first and last residue. The D gene is left open where the match is weak. Size is stated for part of the rows, as once, few or many counts, or as a class when the clone is expanded.

CDR3 protein: CSANQGYGYTF
CDR3 DNA: TGCAGTGCAAACCAGGGCTATGGCTACACCTTC
V gene: TRBV20-1
clone size: .
D gene: .
J gene: TRBJ1-2

CDR3 protein: CAIRAGAGSTDTQYF
CDR3 DNA: TGTGCCATCAGAGCAGGAGCAGGTAGCACAGATACGCAGTATTTT
V gene: TRBV10-3
clone size: .
D gene: .
J gene: TRBJ2-3

CDR3 protein: CSAFSGGGQETQYF
CDR3 DNA: TGCAGTGCTTTTTCCGGGGGGGGCCAAGAGACCCAGTACTTC
V gene: TRBV20-1
clone size: .
D gene: TRBD2
J gene: TRBJ2-5

CDR3 protein: CASSSLRQSEQYF
CDR3 DNA: TGTGCCAGCAGCTCTCTCCGGCAGAGCGAGCAGTACTTC
V gene: TRBV11-2
clone size: .
D gene: .
J gene: TRBJ2-7

CDR3 protein: CASSHPTGPSTGANVLTF
CDR3 DNA: TGTGCCAGCAGCCATCCGACAGGGCCATCAACTGGGGCCAACGTCCTGACTTTC
V gene: TRBV7-2
clone size: few
D gene: TRBD1
J gene: TRBJ2-6

CDR3 protein: CAISEGRDGETQYF
CDR3 DNA: TGTGCCATCAGTGAAGGGCGGGACGGGGAGACCCAGTACTTC
V gene: TRBV10-3
clone size: few
D gene: .
J gene: TRBJ2-5

CDR3 protein: CSVGDRVLSSSNYGYTF
CDR3 DNA: TGCAGCGTTGGGGACAGGGTCCTGTCGTCATCTAACTATGGCTACACCTTC
V gene: TRBV29-1
clone size: few
D gene: TRBD1
J gene: TRBJ1-2

CDR3 protein: CASSQGTGEDTQYF
CDR3 DNA: TGTGCCAGCTCACAAGGGACAGGGGAAGATACGCAGTATTTT
V gene: TRBV18
clone size: .
D gene: TRBD1
J gene: TRBJ2-3

CDR3 protein: CASGRLAGLSYEQYF
CDR3 DNA: TGTGCCAGCGGACGACTAGCGGGCCTCTCCTACGAGCAGTACTTC
V gene: TRBV6-6
clone size: .
D gene: TRBD2
J gene: TRBJ2-7

CDR3 protein: CSARDQGGGTDTQYF
CDR3 DNA: TGCAGTGCTAGAGATCAGGGGGGGGGAACAGATACGCAGTATTTT
V gene: TRBV20-1
clone size: .
D gene: .
J gene: TRBJ2-3

CDR3 protein: CSASDNHSPLHF
CDR3 DNA: TGCAGTGCTAGCGACAACCATTCACCCCTCCACTTT
V gene: TRBV20-1
clone size: .
D gene: .
J gene: TRBJ1-6

CDR3 protein: CASSTRPPGQGAATQYF
CDR3 DNA: TGCGCCAGCAGCACCCGGCCCCCGGGACAGGGCGCAGCTACGCAGTATTTT
V gene: TRBV5-1
clone size: .
D gene: TRBD1
J gene: TRBJ2-3

CDR3 protein: CASSHGGRKTEAFF
CDR3 DNA: TGTGCCAGCAGCCATGGGGGGCGGAAGACTGAAGCTTTCTTT
V gene: TRBV3-1
clone size: .
D gene: .
J gene: TRBJ1-1

CDR3 protein: CASSQDYNRLSGYTF
CDR3 DNA: TGTGCCAGCAGCCAAGATTATAACAGGCTCTCTGGCTACACCTTC
V gene: TRBV3-1
clone size: .
D gene: .
J gene: TRBJ1-2

CDR3 protein: CSEGTAYGYTF
CDR3 DNA: TGCAGTGAAGGGACAGCCTATGGCTACACCTTC
V gene: TRBV20-1
clone size: .
D gene: TRBD1
J gene: TRBJ1-2

CDR3 protein: CASSQGGGGYGYTF
CDR3 DNA: TGTGCCAGCAGCCAAGGAGGAGGGGGCTATGGCTACACCTTC
V gene: TRBV3-1
clone size: few
D gene: .
J gene: TRBJ1-2

CDR3 protein: CASSQDTGGDTGELFF
CDR3 DNA: TGCGCCAGCAGCCAAGATACGGGGGGTGACACCGGGGAGCTGTTTTTT
V gene: TRBV4-1
clone size: .
D gene: TRBD2
J gene: TRBJ2-2

CDR3 protein: CASSLRQGTDNEQFF
CDR3 DNA: TGTGCCAGCAGTCTGAGACAGGGAACGGACAATGAGCAGTTCTTC
V gene: TRBV2
clone size: .
D gene: TRBD1
J gene: TRBJ2-1

CDR3 protein: CSVETGREKLFF
CDR3 DNA: TGCAGCGTTGAGACAGGAAGGGAAAAACTGTTTTTT
V gene: TRBV29-1
clone size: once
D gene: .
J gene: TRBJ1-4

CDR3 protein: CASSLLSGDPGVFF
CDR3 DNA: TGTGCCAGCAGTTTATTGTCCGGGGACCCCGGGGTGTTTTTT
V gene: TRBV28
clone size: few
D gene: .
J gene: TRBJ1-4

CDR3 protein: CASRLNLQTGELFF
CDR3 DNA: TGTGCCAGCAGGCTAAACCTACAGACCGGGGAGCTGTTTTTT
V gene: TRBV27
clone size: .
D gene: .
J gene: TRBJ2-2

CDR3 protein: CASSARMGPYEQYF
CDR3 DNA: TGTGCCAGCAGCGCCCGAATGGGCCCCTACGAGCAGTACTTC
V gene: TRBV11-2
clone size: .
D gene: .
J gene: TRBJ2-7

CDR3 protein: CASSLVGLAGWETQYF
CDR3 DNA: TGTGCCAGCAGCTTAGTCGGACTAGCGGGGTGGGAGACCCAGTACTTC
V gene: TRBV11-2
clone size: .
D gene: TRBD2
J gene: TRBJ2-5

CDR3 protein: CASSPGRVTDTQYF
CDR3 DNA: TGTGCCAGCAGCCCGGGGCGAGTCACAGATACGCAGTATTTT
V gene: TRBV7-2
clone size: .
D gene: .
J gene: TRBJ2-3

CDR3 protein: CASSLAGSSYGQYF
CDR3 DNA: TGCGCCAGCAGTTTAGCAGGGAGCTCCTACGGGCAGTACTTC
V gene: TRBV28
clone size: .
D gene: .
J gene: TRBJ2-7